A selection of T cell receptor beta chains follows, all from one sample in a study of identical twins. In TCRdb, the 5' RACE reads were re-called with MiXCR into one record per CDR3 protein. The sample carries about 240,000 distinct CDR3 sequences, over 9.5% recorded once. The source material was memory T cells sorted from blood. The receptors come from a man aged 45-65 years in good health. Both conserved end residues are part of each CDR3. A D gene is named only where the DNA matches it firmly. Clone sizes are given selectively: once, few, many, or a class where the clone is expanded.

TRBV5-6,TRBJ2-6,few,-,TGTGCCAGCAGCGTGACTTATAACTCTGGGGCCAACGTCCTGACTTTC,CASSVTYNSGANVLTF
TRBV10-2,TRBJ1-5,few,-,TGCGCCAGCATGAGGGGTCTTAATCAGCCCCAGCATTTT,CASMRGLNQPQHF
TRBV2,TRBJ2-1,-,TRBD1,TGTGCCAGCAGTGAATGGGACAGGGGGCTTGAGTTCTTC,CASSEWDRGLEFF
TRBV15,TRBJ2-3,-,-,TGTGCCACCAGCAGATCCCAGACAGCAGATACGCAGTATTTT,CATSRSQTADTQYF
TRBV4-1,TRBJ2-3,few,-,TGCGCCAGCAGCCAAGGGGAAAGCGGCGGAACCACAGATACGCAGTATTTT,CASSQGESGGTTDTQYF
TRBV20-1,TRBJ1-1,many,TRBD1,TGCAGTGCTATGGGGACAGCGGGTCTAAACGCTTTCTTT,CSAMGTAGLNAFF
TRBV6-5,TRBJ2-7,many,-,TGTGCCAGCAGTTACTCAGGCAGGGACTACGAGCAGTACTTC,CASSYSGRDYEQYF
TRBV4-1,TRBJ2-7,few,-,TGCGCCAGCAGCCAAGGCGGGACTGCAGATAAGCAGTACTTC,CASSQGGTADKQYF
TRBV5-1,TRBJ2-1,few,-,TGCGCCAGCCGACGGCCGGGGGACTCCTACAATGAGCAGTTCTTC,CASRRPGDSYNEQFF
TRBV5-4,TRBJ2-7,few,TRBD1,TGTGCCAGCAGCTTCGACAGGGGGACCTACGAGCAGTACTTC,CASSFDRGTYEQYF
TRBV4-1,TRBJ1-2,many,-,TGCGCCAGCAGCCAGGGACCCTATGGCTACACCTTC,CASSQGPYGYTF
TRBV20-1,TRBJ2-5,few,-,TGCAGTGCTAGAGATCGCCGGACAGCTCAAGAGACCCAGTACTTC,CSARDRRTAQETQYF
TRBV20-1,TRBJ2-1,-,TRBD2,TGCAGCGGGTCCGGGGGGGCCTACAATGAGCAGTTCTTC,CSGSGGAYNEQFF
TRBV7-3,TRBJ2-3,many,-,TGTGCCAGCAGCAGCGCAGGAACTACCACAGATACGCAGTATTTT,CASSSAGTTTDTQYF
TRBV2,TRBJ1-1,-,-,TGTGCCAGCAGATCCGACGGGGTTCTTTCGAACACTGAAGCTTTCTTT,CASRSDGVLSNTEAFF
TRBV7-2,TRBJ2-7,many,-,TGTGCCAGCAGCCCCAGAGCTACAGGCTACGAGCAGTACTTC,CASSPRATGYEQYF
TRBV10-3,TRBJ2-3,-,TRBD2,TGTGCCATCAGTGCTGAGCGGGGGAGCACAGATACGCAGTATTTT,CAISAERGSTDTQYF
TRBV4-2,TRBJ1-5,many,-,TGTGCCAGCAGCCAAGAGATAGGACATCCTAAACATTTT,CASSQEIGHPKHF
TRBV10-3,TRBJ2-1,few,TRBD2,TGTGCCATCAGTGGGGGGACTAGCGAAATCAATGAGCAGTTCTTC,CAISGGTSEINEQFF
TRBV11-2,TRBJ1-2,many,-,TGTGCCAGCAGAGGGAGTAACTATGGCTACACCTTC,CASRGSNYGYTF
TRBV5-1,TRBJ1-1,many,-,TGCGCCAGCAGCTTGGAACCCAGGGATGGTGGCACTGAAGCTTTCTTT,CASSLEPRDGGTEAFF
TRBV28,TRBJ1-3,few,-,TGTGCCAGCAGTTCGACGGCTGAAGGAAACACCATATATTTT,CASSSTAEGNTIYF
TRBV20-1,TRBJ2-2,many,TRBD1,TGCAGTGCTAGTCTCGGGACAGGGGGCACCGGGGAGCTGTTTTTT,CSASLGTGGTGELFF
TRBV27,TRBJ2-5,-,TRBD2,TGTGCCAGCAGTCCGGAGACTAGCGGGAGGGGAGAGACCCAGTACTTC,CASSPETSGRGETQYF
TRBV5-1,TRBJ1-4,-,-,TGCGCCAGCAGCGAGACAACAACTAATGAAAAACTGTTTTTT,CASSETTTNEKLFF
TRBV20-1,TRBJ1-2,few,TRBD1,TGCAGTGCTAGAGCAGACAGGGGCGGCTATGGCTACACCTTC,CSARADRGGYGYTF
TRBV24-1,TRBJ2-7,-,-,TGTGCCACCAGTGATTACCAGTACGAGCAGTACTTC,CATSDYQYEQYF
TRBV29-1,TRBJ2-7,many,TRBD1,TGCAGCGTCGAAAGCGTGACAGGGGTCTACGAGCAGTACTTC,CSVESVTGVYEQYF
TRBV4-1,TRBJ1-1,few,-,TGCGCCAGCAGCCAAGAGGGGAGCACATGGAGTGAACTGAACACTGAAGCTTTCTTT,CASSQEGSTWSELNTEAFF
TRBV5-1,TRBJ1-1,few,-,TGCGCCAGCAGAGGGACTGAAGCTTTCTTT,CASRGTEAFF
TRBV19,TRBJ1-1,-,-,TGTGCCAGTACCCCCTTCTCCACACACACGAACACTGAAGCTTTCTTT,CASTPFSTHTNTEAFF
TRBV6-5,TRBJ2-7,-,-,TGTGCCAGCAGTTACGGGGCGGGGAGAGATGAGCAGTACTTC,CASSYGAGRDEQYF
TRBV5-1,TRBJ2-1,-,TRBD1,TGCGCCAGCAGCCTGAACGGACAGGGGCTTGAGCAGTTCTTC,CASSLNGQGLEQFF
TRBV30,TRBJ2-3,few,-,TGTGCCTGGAGTCCTCCGGGGCCGACGCAGTATTTT,CAWSPPGPTQYF
TRBV28,TRBJ2-3,few,-,TGTGCCAGCAGCGGAGGTCCAGCGGCTAGCACAGATACGCAGTATTTT,CASSGGPAASTDTQYF
TRBV29-1,TRBJ2-3,once,TRBD2,TGCAGCGTCACTAGCGGGGGGGCCAGAGATACGCAGTATTTT,CSVTSGGARDTQYF
TRBV7-9,TRBJ2-7,-,TRBD1,TGTGCCAGCAGGGCAGGGGGCTTCGGCGAGCAGTACTTC,CASRAGGFGEQYF
TRBV2,TRBJ1-5,-,-,TGTGCCAGCGGGTATAGTTATCGGGTGGACGGAAGCAATCAGCCCCAGCATTTT,CASGYSYRVDGSNQPQHF
TRBV6-6,TRBJ1-1,-,-,TGTGCCAGCAGTCCGATCGACGGGATTGAAGCTTTCTTT,CASSPIDGIEAFF
TRBV18,TRBJ2-5,once,-,TGTGCCAGCTCACCTATCGCGGATCAAGAGACCCAGTACTTC,CASSPIADQETQYF
TRBV10-3,TRBJ2-3,few,-,TGTGCCATCAGTGAGGAGGGTTCAGATACGCAGTATTTT,CAISEEGSDTQYF
TRBV5-1,TRBJ1-1,many,-,TGCGCCAGCAGCGCGGAAGCGCAGGGCGGATACACTGAAGCTTTCTTT,CASSAEAQGGYTEAFF
TRBV7-2,TRBJ2-6,-,-,TGTGCCAGCACCCAAATGGGGGGGCAGGGTGGGGCCAACGTCCTGACTTTC,CASTQMGGQGGANVLTF
TRBV6-1,TRBJ2-5,few,-,TGTGCCAGCAGTGAGAGACAGGGAGGAGGAGAGACCCAGTACTTC,CASSERQGGGETQYF
TRBV5-1,TRBJ2-3,many,TRBD1,TGCGCCAGCAGCACAGGACAGGGAGGTTCAGATACGCAGTATTTT,CASSTGQGGSDTQYF
TRBV4-2,TRBJ1-2,many,-,TGTGCCAGCAGCCAAGTTGAGGGACAAAACTATGGCTACACCTTC,CASSQVEGQNYGYTF
TRBV7-2,TRBJ2-6,-,-,TGTGCCAGCAGCTCAAGGCTAGGTGGTGGGGCCAACGTCCTGACTTTC,CASSSRLGGGANVLTF
TRBV20-1,TRBJ1-1,-,TRBD1,TGCAGTGCTAGGGGGGACAGGGGAGCTTTCTTT,CSARGDRGAFF
TRBV12-3/TRBV12-4,TRBJ1-5,many,-,TGTGCCAGCTCGAGAGCCGTTGGGAATCAGCCCCAGCATTTT,CASSRAVGNQPQHF
TRBV5-1,TRBJ2-5,few,TRBD2,TGCGCCAGCAGCTTGAATCTTCCTAGCGGGGGGGAGACCCAGTACTTC,CASSLNLPSGGETQYF
TRBV6-4,TRBJ2-1,many,-,TGTGCCAGCAGTGAGGGGGACCACAATGAGCAGTTCTTC,CASSEGDHNEQFF
TRBV7-2,TRBJ1-1,many,-,TGTGCCAGCAGCTCAGACGTTGGGGGCACTGAAGCTTTCTTT,CASSSDVGGTEAFF